Listed below are T cell receptor beta chains from one sample, sequenced in a study of cytomegalovirus exposure and HLA in healthy donors. Produced via immunoSEQ multiplex PCR; TCRdb's table is partial and in-frame only. The sample contains roughly 60,000 clones, 92% of which appear only once. The sample taken for sequencing was PBMCs. These TCRs come from a woman aged 18 to 35 in good health and CMV-seronegative. The CDR3 runs from the conserved cysteine through the conserved F or W. D genes are given only for firm matches. Size tells how often a clone was seen (once, few, many) or the class of an expanded clone, and some rows leave it out.

j_call | clone_size | v_call | d_call | cdr3_nt | cdr3_aa
TRBJ1-1 | . | TRBV2 | TRBD1 | TGTGCCACTTCCAGTGAAGGGGGCTACACTGAAGCTTTCTTT | CATSSEGGYTEAFF
TRBJ2-7 | . | TRBV28 | TRBD1 | TGTGCCAGCAGTTCCCAACAGGGGTCAGAGGTCTACGAGCAGTACTTC | CASSSQQGSEVYEQYF
TRBJ1-2 | . | TRBV19 | TRBD1 | TGTGCCAGTAACCGGGACAGTTGGGACTATGGCTACACCTTC | CASNRDSWDYGYTF
TRBJ2-1 | . | TRBV10-3 | . | TGTGCCATCAGTGAGCCAGTCATAAATGAGCAGTTCTTC | CAISEPVINEQFF
TRBJ2-1 | . | TRBV4-2 | . | TGTGCCAGCAGCCAAGCCGAGGCAGCCTACAATGAGCAGTTCTTC | CASSQAEAAYNEQFF
TRBJ1-1 | . | TRBV19 | TRBD1 | TGTGCCAGTAGCAAACAGGGGGCTTCCACTGAAGCTTTCTTT | CASSKQGASTEAFF
TRBJ2-3 | . | TRBV19 | . | TGTGCCAGTATGAGTCTAGCGTTAGGTACAGATACGCAGTATTTT | CASMSLALGTDTQYF
TRBJ2-3 | . | TRBV28 | . | TGTGCCAGCAGGGACCGACAGGCTAGCACAGATACGCAGTATTTT | CASRDRQASTDTQYF
TRBJ2-1 | once | TRBV11-2 | TRBD2 | TGTGCCAGCAGCCGCCTCGGGGGGAGCGGAGAGCAGTTCTTC | CASSRLGGSGEQFF
TRBJ2-5 | . | TRBV2 | . | TGTGCCAGCAGTACTCGGGGGGCCGAAGGGACCCAGTACTTC | CASSTRGAEGTQYF
TRBJ1-5 | . | TRBV4-1 | . | TGCGCCAGCAGCCAGCCCGACGGCCCGGGTCAGCCCCAGCATTTT | CASSQPDGPGQPQHF
TRBJ2-7 | . | TRBV6-5 | . | TGTGCCAGCAGCTTACCCCGGGACAAACCCCGAAGAAGGTCCTTC | CASSLPRDKPRRRSF
TRBJ2-5 | . | TRBV4-1 | TRBD1 | TGCGCCAGCAGCCAAGGTCGGGGTCGACAGGGAGCAGAGACCCAGTACTTC | CASSQGRGRQGAETQYF
TRBJ2-7 | . | TRBV30 | TRBD1 | TGTGCCTGGAGTGCCCCCGGGACAGGGATTGACGAGCAGTACTTC | CAWSAPGTGIDEQYF
TRBJ2-7 | . | TRBV18 | . | TGTGCCAGCTCACCCCAGAATAGCGGTGCTAGAAAGGGTTCCTACGAGCAGTACTTC | CASSPQNSGARKGSYEQYF
TRBJ2-7 | once | TRBV29-1 | TRBD1 | TGCAGCGTTGAAACGGACAGGGAAACCTCCTACGAGCAGTACTTC | CSVETDRETSYEQYF
TRBJ2-1 | . | TRBV7-6 | TRBD1 | TGTGCCAGCAGCTTAGCGCCGGGACAGGGGGCACTGCCCCCGTGGAATGAGCAGTTCTTC | CASSLAPGQGALPPWNEQFF
TRBJ1-1 | . | TRBV7-3 | . | TGTGCCAGCAGCCCGACAGGGAACACTGAAGCTTTCTTT | CASSPTGNTEAFF
TRBJ2-1 | . | TRBV5-1 | . | TGCGCCAGCAGCTTGAATCGACTAGTTTCCCCTAATGAGCAGTTCTTC | CASSLNRLVSPNEQFF
TRBJ1-1 | . | TRBV5-1 | TRBD1 | TGCGCCAGCAGCCCCGGAGGGGGCCGTGAAGCTTTCTTT | CASSPGGGREAFF
TRBJ2-3 | . | TRBV6-1 | . | TGTGCCAGCAGTGAGTTGGGACTCAACACAGATACGCAGTATTTT | CASSELGLNTDTQYF
TRBJ1-1 | . | TRBV11-3 | . | TGTGCCAGCAGCTTAGACTCCGCCCGGGAGGGTTGGACTGAAGCTTTCTTT | CASSLDSAREGWTEAFF
TRBJ1-2 | once | TRBV18 | . | TGTGCCAGCTCACCACCCAACCCCTCAACAGGTGGGAACTATGGCTACACCTTC | CASSPPNPSTGGNYGYTF
TRBJ2-5 | . | TRBV2 | TRBD2 | TGTGCCAGCACTTTCCAGACTAGCCCCGGTGGGACCCAGTACTTC | CASTFQTSPGGTQYF
TRBJ1-3 | . | TRBV18 | TRBD1 | TGTGCCAGCTCAGAAGACAGGGTGGGAAACACCATATATTTT | CASSEDRVGNTIYF
TRBJ1-1 | . | TRBV28 | . | TGTGCCAGCAGTGCACGCGGGACGCCGAGCACTGAAGCTTTCTTT | CASSARGTPSTEAFF
TRBJ2-3 | . | TRBV28 | . | TGTGCCAGCAGGATCCAAAGCCCTGGCACAGATACGCAGTATTTT | CASRIQSPGTDTQYF
TRBJ1-5 | . | TRBV10-3 | TRBD1 | TGTGCCATCAGATACCGGGACAGGGGTTGCGGCAATCAGCCCCAGCATTTT | CAIRYRDRGCGNQPQHF
TRBJ2-2 | . | TRBV4-1 | TRBD1 | TGCGCCAGCAGCCGCACCGGGACAGGGGATACCGGGGAGCTGTTTTTT | CASSRTGTGDTGELFF
TRBJ1-2 | . | TRBV28 | TRBD1 | TGTGCCAGCAGTCCCCAGGGGGGATACAACTATGGCTACACCTTC | CASSPQGGYNYGYTF
TRBJ2-7 | once | TRBV6-1 | TRBD2 | TGTGCCAGCACTAGAGCGGGAGATCGGTACGAGCAGTACTTC | CASTRAGDRYEQYF